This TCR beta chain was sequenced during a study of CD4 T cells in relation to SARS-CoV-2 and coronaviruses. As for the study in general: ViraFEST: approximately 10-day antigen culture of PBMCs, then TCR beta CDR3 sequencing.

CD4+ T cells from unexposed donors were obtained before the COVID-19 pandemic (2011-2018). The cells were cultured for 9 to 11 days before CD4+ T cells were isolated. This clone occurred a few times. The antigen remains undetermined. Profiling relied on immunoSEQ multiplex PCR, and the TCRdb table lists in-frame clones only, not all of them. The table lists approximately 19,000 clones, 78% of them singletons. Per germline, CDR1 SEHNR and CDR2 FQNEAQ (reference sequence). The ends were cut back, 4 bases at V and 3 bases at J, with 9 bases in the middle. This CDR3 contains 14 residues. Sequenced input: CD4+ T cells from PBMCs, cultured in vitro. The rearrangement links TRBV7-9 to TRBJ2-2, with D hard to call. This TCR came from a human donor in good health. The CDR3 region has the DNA TGTGCCAGCAGCTCCCTTCTTGACACCGGGGAGCTGTTTTTT. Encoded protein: CASSSLLDTGELFF. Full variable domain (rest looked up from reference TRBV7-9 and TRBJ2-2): DTGVSQNPRHKITKRGQNVTFRCDPISEHNRLYWYRQTLGQGPEFLTYFQNEAQLEKSRLLSDRFSAERPKGSFSTLEIQRTEQGDSAMYLCASSSLLDTGELFFGEGSRLTVL.